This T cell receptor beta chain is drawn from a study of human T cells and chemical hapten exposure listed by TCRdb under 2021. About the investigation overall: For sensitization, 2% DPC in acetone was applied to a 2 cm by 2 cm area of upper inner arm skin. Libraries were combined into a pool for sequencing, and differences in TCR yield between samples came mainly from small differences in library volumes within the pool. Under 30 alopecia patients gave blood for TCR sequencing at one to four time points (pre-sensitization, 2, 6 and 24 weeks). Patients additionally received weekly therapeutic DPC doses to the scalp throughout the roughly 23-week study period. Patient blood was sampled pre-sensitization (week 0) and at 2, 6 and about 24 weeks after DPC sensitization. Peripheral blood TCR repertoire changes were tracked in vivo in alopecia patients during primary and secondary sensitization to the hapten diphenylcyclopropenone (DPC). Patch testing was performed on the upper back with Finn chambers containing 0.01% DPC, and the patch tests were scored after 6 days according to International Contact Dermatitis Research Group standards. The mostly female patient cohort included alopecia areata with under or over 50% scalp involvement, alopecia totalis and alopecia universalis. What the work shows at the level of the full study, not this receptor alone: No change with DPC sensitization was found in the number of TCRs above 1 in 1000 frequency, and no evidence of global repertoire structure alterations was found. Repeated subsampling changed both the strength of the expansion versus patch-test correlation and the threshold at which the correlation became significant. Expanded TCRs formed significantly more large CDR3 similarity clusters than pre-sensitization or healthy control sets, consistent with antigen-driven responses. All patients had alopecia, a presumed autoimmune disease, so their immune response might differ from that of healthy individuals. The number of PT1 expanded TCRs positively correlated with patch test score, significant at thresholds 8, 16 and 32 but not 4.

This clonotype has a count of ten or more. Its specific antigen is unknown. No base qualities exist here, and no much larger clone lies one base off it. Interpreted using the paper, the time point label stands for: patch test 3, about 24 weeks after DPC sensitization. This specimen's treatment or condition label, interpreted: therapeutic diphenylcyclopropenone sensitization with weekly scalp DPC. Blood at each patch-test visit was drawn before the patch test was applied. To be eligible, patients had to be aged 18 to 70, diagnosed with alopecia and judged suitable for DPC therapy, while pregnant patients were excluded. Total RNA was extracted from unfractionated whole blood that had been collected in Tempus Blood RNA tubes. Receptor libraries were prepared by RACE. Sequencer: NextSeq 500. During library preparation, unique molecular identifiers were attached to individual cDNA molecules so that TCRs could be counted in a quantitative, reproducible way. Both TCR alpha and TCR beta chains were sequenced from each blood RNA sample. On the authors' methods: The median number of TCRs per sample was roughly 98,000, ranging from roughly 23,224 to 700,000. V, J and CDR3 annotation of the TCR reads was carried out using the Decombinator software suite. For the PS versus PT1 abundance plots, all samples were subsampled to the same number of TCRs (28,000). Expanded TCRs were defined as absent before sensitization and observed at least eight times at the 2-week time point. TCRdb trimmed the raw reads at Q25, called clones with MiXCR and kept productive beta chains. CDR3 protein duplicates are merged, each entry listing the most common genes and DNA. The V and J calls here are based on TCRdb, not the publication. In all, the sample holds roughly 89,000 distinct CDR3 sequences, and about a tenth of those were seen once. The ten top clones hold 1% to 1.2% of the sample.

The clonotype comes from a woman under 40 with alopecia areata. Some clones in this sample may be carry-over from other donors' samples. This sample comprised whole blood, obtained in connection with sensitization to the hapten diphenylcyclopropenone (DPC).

The CDR3 region: CASSYGSPSGGYTF. The bases are TGTGCCAGCAGCTATGGATCTCCTAGCGGTGGCTACACCTTC. The chain is assembled from TRBV7-2 and TRBJ1-2; no D segment can be confidently identified. The germline ends are 16 bases apart after V is trimmed by 4 bases and J by 7 bases. CDR1 and CDR2 (SGHTA, FQGNSA) derive from the germline V gene. Including the terminal cysteine and phenylalanine, the CDR3 comprises 14 residues. Of the read, only the CDR3 DNA is kept; its 42 bases are in frame from base 1.